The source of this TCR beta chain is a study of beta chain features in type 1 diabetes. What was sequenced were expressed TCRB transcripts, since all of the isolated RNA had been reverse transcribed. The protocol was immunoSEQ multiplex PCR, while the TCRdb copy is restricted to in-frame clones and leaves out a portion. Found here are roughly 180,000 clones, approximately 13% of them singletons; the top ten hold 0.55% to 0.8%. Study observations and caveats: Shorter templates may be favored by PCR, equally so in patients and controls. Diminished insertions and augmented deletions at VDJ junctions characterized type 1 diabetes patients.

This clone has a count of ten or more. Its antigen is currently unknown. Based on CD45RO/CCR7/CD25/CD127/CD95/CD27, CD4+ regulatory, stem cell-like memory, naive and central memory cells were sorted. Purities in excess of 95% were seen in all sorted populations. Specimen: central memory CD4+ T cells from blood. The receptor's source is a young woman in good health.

The CDR3 DNA reads TGTGCCAGCAGCGTAGACAGGTCTGGGGCCAACGTCCTGACTTTC. It is translated as CASSVDRSGANVLTF. The rearrangement joins TRBV7-2 to TRBJ2-6, with a weak D call TRBD1 (6 bases). V lost 5 bases, J lost 1 base, and 9 bases lay in between. The CDR3 sequence is 15 residues long. Germline loops: CDR1 SGHTA, CDR2 FQGNSA.